This is a list of T cell receptor beta chains from one sample in a study of T cells in Graves' hyperthyroidism and ophthalmopathy. MiXCR, applied by TCRdb to the multiplex PCR reads, yields one record per CDR3 protein. This sample carries about 570,000 distinct CDR3 sequences, 40% to 55% of them seen once, and the ten largest clones take 15% to 20%. What was sequenced was peripheral blood or thyroid tissue (not recorded which). The receptors here all came from an adult woman with Graves' disease, either hyperthyroidism or ophthalmopathy (not recorded which). Each CDR3 is given with its conserved first and last residue. D genes are given only for firm matches. Clone size appears in some rows only: once, few, many, or a class for an expanded clone.

size	D	J	V	length	DNA	CDR3
few	NA	TRBJ1-4	TRBV6-1	12	TGTGCCAGCAGGGGGGCGGGGGAAAAACTGTTTTTT	CASRGAGEKLFF
NA	NA	TRBJ1-2	TRBV6-1	16	TGTGCCAGCAGTCCTTTTAGCGGGAGGGCCAGCGATGGCTACACCTTC	CASSPFSGRASDGYTF
many	TRBD1	TRBJ2-7	TRBV2	14	TGTGCCAGCAGTATCCGGGACAGTGGCTACGAGCAGTACTTC	CASSIRDSGYEQYF
NA	NA	TRBJ2-5	TRBV7-9	16	TGTGCCAGCAGCTTAGTATATTATCGGGACCAAGAGACCCAGTACTTC	CASSLVYYRDQETQYF
few	TRBD1	TRBJ2-7	TRBV2	13	TGTGCCAGCACGACAGGGGGGTCCCCCTGGCAGTACTTC	CASTTGGSPWQYF
NA	TRBD1	TRBJ2-7	TRBV20-1	14	TGCAGTTACTTGGGACAGGGGGCATCCGACGAGCAGTACTTC	CSYLGQGASDEQYF
NA	TRBD1	TRBJ1-5	TRBV2	13	TGTGCCAGCAGTCCTGACAGGGCTCAGCCCCAGCATTTT	CASSPDRAQPQHF
many	NA	TRBJ2-5	TRBV5-1	14	TGCGCCAGCAGCTTGGAAAGCTTAGTGGAGACCCAGTACTTC	CASSLESLVETQYF
few	NA	TRBJ2-2	TRBV29-1	10	TGCAGCGTTGGCGCCGGGGAGCTGTTTTTT	CSVGAGELFF
NA	NA	TRBJ1-6	TRBV10-2	14	TGTGCCAGCAGTTACGGGGTTGACAATTCACCCCTCCACTTT	CASSYGVDNSPLHF
NA	TRBD1	TRBJ1-6	TRBV20-1	14	TGCAGTGCTATCCGGGACAGGTTAAATTCACCCCTCCACTTT	CSAIRDRLNSPLHF
many	TRBD2	TRBJ2-5	TRBV7-8	12	TGTGCCAGCGATGGGGGGGGGGAGACCCAGTACTTC	CASDGGGETQYF
NA	NA	TRBJ1-2	TRBV5-1	16	TGTGCCAGCAGCTTAGAGTCCCCAGAGACAGCATATGGCTACACCTTC	CASSLESPETAYGYTF
NA	NA	TRBJ2-5	TRBV10-3	15	TGTGCCATCAGTGGGAAATTGGGAAGCCAAGAGACCCAGTACTTC	CAISGKLGSQETQYF
NA	NA	TRBJ2-2	TRBV2	13	TGTGCCAGCGCCTGGGGATCGGCCGGGGAGCTGTTTTTT	CASAWGSAGELFF
NA	NA	TRBJ2-5	TRBV29-1	13	TGCAGCGGTGCGACACCGACCGGGGGCTTGCAGTACTTC	CSGATPTGGLQYF
NA	NA	TRBJ2-5	TRBV7-2	14	TGTGCCAGCAGCTTAGAGGCGGAAGAAGAGACCCAGTACTTC	CASSLEAEEETQYF
NA	NA	TRBJ1-1	TRBV7-8	13	TGTGCCAGCAGCCCCGATGTCTCGGCTGAAGCTTTCTTT	CASSPDVSAEAFF
once	NA	TRBJ1-5	TRBV7-6	15	TGTGCCAGCAGCTTAGCGTCCAGGCACAATCAGCCCCAGCATTTT	CASSLASRHNQPQHF
NA	NA	TRBJ2-5	TRBV7-9	13	TGTGCCAGCAGCTTACCACAGCTAGAGACCCAGTACTTC	CASSLPQLETQYF
NA	NA	TRBJ2-6	TRBV15	8	TGTGCCACCAGCGTTTTGACTTTC	CATSVLTF
few	TRBD2	TRBJ2-3	TRBV7-7	14	TGTGCTAGCAGCACTAGCGGGAGGGGTGATACGCAGTATTTT	CASSTSGRGDTQYF
NA	NA	TRBJ1-6	TRBV2	16	TGTGCCAGCAGTGATTTTATGGGTCAGGGAGGCTCACCCCTCCACTTT	CASSDFMGQGGSPLHF
NA	TRBD2	TRBJ2-5	TRBV7-6	13	TGTGCCAGCAGCCGCGGGAGCGGTGAGACCCAGTACTTC	CASSRGSGETQYF
many	NA	TRBJ1-5	TRBV12-3/TRBV12-4	13	TGTGCCAGCACCCCAGACAGTCCTCAGCCCCAGCATTTT	CASTPDSPQPQHF
many	NA	TRBJ2-7	TRBV2	12	TGTGCCAGCAGGGACGCCCGTTACGAGCAGTACTTC	CASRDARYEQYF
NA	TRBD2	TRBJ2-2	TRBV10-3	14	TGTGCCATCAGTGGTGGACTAGCGGGAGGGGAGCTGTTTTTT	CAISGGLAGGELFF
NA	NA	TRBJ2-5	TRBV3-1	15	TGTGCCAGCAGCCAACCCATCAGTTCTCAGGAGACCCAGTACTTC	CASSQPISSQETQYF
NA	NA	TRBJ1-2	TRBV7-2	11	TGTGCCAGCAGTGAAGCAGTAGGCTACACCTTC	CASSEAVGYTF
NA	NA	TRBJ1-2	TRBV29-1	16	TGCAGCGGCATCAACGCACTGGGGGGCGATAACTATGGCTACACCTTC	CSGINALGGDNYGYTF
NA	NA	TRBJ2-7	TRBV11-1	16	TGTGCCAGCACCGAACCGGCGGGGTCGAGCTCCTACGAGCAGTACTTC	CASTEPAGSSSYEQYF
NA	TRBD1	TRBJ2-7	TRBV10-3	14	TGTGCCATCAGTGGCCGGGACAGGGTGGGCGAGCAGTACTTC	CAISGRDRVGEQYF
NA	NA	TRBJ2-7	TRBV19	11	TGTGCCAGTGCGGGCGGCTACGAGCAGTACTTC	CASAGGYEQYF
few	NA	TRBJ2-2	TRBV5-8	14	TGTGCCAGCAGCCCATTGGGCTACACCGGGGAGCTGTTTTTT	CASSPLGYTGELFF